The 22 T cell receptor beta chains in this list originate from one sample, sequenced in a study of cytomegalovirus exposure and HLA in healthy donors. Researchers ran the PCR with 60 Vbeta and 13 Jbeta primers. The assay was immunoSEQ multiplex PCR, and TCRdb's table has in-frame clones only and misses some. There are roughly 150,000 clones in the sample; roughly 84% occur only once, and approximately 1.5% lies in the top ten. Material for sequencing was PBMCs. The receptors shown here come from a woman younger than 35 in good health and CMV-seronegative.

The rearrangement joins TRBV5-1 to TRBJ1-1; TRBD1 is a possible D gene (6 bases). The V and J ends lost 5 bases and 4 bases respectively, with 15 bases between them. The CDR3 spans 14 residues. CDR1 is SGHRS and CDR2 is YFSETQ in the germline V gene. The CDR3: CASRKGDGGTEAFF. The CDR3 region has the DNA TGCGCCAGCAGAAAGGGGGATGGGGGCACTGAAGCTTTCTTT.

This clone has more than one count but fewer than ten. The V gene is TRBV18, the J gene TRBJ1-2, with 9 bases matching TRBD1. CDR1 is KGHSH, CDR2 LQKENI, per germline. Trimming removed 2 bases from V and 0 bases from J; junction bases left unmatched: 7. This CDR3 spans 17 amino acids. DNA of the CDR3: TGTGCCAGCTCACCATCGGACAGGGGCCGAGCTAACTATGGCTACACCTTC. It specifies CASSPSDRGRANYGYTF.

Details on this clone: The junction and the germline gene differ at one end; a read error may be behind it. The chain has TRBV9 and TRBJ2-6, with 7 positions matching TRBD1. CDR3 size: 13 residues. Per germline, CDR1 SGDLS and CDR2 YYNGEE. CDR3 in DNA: TGTGCCAGCACCTCCGGGACAGCCAACGGCCTGACTTTC. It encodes CASTSGTANGLTF.

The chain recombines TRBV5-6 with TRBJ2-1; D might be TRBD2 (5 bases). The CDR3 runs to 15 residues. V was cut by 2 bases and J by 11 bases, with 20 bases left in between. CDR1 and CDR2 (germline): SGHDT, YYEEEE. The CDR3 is CASSFSFGVGVQQFF. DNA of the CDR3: TGTGCCAGCAGCTTCTCCTTCGGGGTTGGGGTTCAGCAGTTCTTC. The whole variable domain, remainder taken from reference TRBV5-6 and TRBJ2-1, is DAGVTQSPTHLIKTRGQQVTLRCSPKSGHDTVSWYQQALGQGPQFIFQYYEEEERQRGNFPDRFSGHQFPNYSSELNVNALLLGDSALYLCASSFSFGVGVQQFFGPGTRLTVL.

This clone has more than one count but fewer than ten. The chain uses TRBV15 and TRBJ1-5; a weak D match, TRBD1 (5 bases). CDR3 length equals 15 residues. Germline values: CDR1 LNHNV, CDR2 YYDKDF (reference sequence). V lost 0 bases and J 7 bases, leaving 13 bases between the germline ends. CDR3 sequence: CATSRDVGGWQPQHF. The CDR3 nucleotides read TGTGCCACCAGCAGAGATGTCGGGGGGTGGCAGCCCCAGCATTTT.

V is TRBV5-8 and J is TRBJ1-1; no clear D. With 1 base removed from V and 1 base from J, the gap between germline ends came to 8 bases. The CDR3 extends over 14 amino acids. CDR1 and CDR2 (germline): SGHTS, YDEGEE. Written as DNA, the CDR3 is TGTGCCAGCAGCTTGTGGGCAGGGAACACTGAAGCTTTCTTT. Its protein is CASSLWAGNTEAFF.

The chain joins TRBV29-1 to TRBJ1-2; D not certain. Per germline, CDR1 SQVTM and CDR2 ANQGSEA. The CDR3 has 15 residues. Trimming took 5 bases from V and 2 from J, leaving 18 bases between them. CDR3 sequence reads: CSVHSRDSGNYGYTF. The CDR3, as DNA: TGCAGCGTTCATTCTCGGGATTCGGGAAACTATGGCTACACCTTC.

The chain's CDR3 is CASSSYRATEAFF. Here the CDR3 DNA reads TGTGCCAGCAGCTCCTACAGGGCCACTGAAGCTTTCTTT. V is TRBV7-9 and J is TRBJ1-1; D might be TRBD1 (6 bases). The CDR3 consists of 13 residues. Trimming took 4 bases from V and 4 from J, leaving 10 bases between them. Germline V gene sequence: CDR1 SEHNR, CDR2 FQNEAQ (reference sequence).

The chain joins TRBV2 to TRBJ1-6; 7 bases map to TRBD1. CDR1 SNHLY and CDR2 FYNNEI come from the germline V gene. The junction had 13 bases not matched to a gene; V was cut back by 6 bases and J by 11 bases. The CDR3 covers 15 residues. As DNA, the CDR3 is TGTGCCAGCAGGGTGAGGAACCAGGGGGGACCACCCCTCCACTTT. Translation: CASRVRNQGGPPLHF. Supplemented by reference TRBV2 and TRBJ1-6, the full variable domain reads EPEVTQTPSHQVTQMGQEVILRCVPISNHLYFYWYRQILGQKVEFLVSFYNNEISEKSEIFDDQFSVERPDGSNFTLKIRSTKLEDSAMYFCASRVRNQGGPPLHFGNGTRLTVT.

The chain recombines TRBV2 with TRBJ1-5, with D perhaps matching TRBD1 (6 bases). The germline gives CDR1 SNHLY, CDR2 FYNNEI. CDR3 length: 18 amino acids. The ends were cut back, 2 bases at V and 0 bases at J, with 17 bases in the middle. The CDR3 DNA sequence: TGTGCCAGCAGTGAACGTCGGGGACACACTTATAGCAATCAGCCCCAGCATTTT. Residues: CASSERRGHTYSNQPQHF.

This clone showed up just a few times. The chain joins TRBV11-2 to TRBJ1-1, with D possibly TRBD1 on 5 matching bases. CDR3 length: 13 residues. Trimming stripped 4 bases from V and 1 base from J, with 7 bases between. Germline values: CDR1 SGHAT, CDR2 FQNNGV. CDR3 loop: CASSSDRNTEAFF. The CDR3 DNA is TGTGCCAGCAGCTCCGACAGGAACACTGAAGCTTTCTTT.

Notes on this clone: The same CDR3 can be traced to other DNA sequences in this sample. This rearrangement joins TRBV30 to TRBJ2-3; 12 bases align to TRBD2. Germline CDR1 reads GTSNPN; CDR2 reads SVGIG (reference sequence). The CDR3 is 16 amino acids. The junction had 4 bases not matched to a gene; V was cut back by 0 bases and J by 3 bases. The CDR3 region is CAWSVGLAGGTDTQYF. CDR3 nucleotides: TGTGCCTGGAGTGTAGGGCTAGCGGGGGGGACAGATACGCAGTATTTT. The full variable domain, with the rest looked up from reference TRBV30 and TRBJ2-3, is SQTIHQWPATLVQPVGSPLSLECTVEGTSNPNLYWYRQAAGRGLQLLFYSVGIGQISSEVPQNLSASRPQDRQFILSSKKLLLSDSGFYLCAWSVGLAGGTDTQYFGPGTRLTVL.

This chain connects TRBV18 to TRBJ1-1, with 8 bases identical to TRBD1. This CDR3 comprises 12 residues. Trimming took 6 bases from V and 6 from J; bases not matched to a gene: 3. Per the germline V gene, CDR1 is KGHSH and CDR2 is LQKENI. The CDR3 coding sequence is TGTGCCAGCTCTCTACAGGGGGCTGAAGCTTTCTTT. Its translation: CASSLQGAEAFF.

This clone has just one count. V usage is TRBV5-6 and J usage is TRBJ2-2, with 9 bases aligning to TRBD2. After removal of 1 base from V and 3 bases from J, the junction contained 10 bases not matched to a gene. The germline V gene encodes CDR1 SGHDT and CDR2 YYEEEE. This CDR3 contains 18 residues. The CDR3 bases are TGTGCCAGCAGCTTGATGGCTAGCGGGGAACTTTACACCGGGGAGCTGTTTTTT. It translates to CASSLMASGELYTGELFF.

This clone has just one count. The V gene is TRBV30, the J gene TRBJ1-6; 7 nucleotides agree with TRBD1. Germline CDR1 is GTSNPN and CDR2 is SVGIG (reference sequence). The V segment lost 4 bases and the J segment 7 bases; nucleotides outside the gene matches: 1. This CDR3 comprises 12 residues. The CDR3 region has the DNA TGTGCCTGGAAACAGGGGAATTCACCCCTCCACTTT. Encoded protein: CAWKQGNSPLHF. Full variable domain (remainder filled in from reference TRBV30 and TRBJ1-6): SQTIHQWPATLVQPVGSPLSLECTVEGTSNPNLYWYRQAAGRGLQLLFYSVGIGQISSEVPQNLSASRPQDRQFILSSKKLLLSDSGFYLCAWKQGNSPLHFGNGTRLTVT.

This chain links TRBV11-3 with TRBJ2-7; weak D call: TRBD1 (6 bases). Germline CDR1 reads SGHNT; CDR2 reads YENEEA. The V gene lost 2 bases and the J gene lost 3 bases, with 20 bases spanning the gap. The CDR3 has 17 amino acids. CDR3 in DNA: TGTGCCAGCAGCTTATCCTCTTATGGGACAAACCTCTACGAGCAGTACTTC. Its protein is CASSLSSYGTNLYEQYF.

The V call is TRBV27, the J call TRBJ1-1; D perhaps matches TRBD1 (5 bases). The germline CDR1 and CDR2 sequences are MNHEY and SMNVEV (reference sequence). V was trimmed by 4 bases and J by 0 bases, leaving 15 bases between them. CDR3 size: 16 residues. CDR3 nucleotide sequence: TGTGCCAGCAGTTATACGGCAGGGCACATGAACACTGAAGCTTTCTTT. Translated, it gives CASSYTAGHMNTEAFF.

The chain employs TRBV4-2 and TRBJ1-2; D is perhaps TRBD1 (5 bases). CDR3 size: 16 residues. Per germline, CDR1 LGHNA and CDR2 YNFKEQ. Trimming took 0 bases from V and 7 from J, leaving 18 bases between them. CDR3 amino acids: CASSQDRQNLKRGYTF. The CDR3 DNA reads TGTGCCAGCAGCCAAGACAGACAGAATTTAAAACGTGGCTACACCTTC.

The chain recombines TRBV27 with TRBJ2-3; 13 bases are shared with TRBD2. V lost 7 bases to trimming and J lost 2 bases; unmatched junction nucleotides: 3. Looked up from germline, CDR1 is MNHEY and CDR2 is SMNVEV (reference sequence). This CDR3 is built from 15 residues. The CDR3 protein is CASMGLAGPTDTQYF. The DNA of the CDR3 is TGTGCCAGCATGGGACTAGCGGGGCCCACAGATACGCAGTATTTT.

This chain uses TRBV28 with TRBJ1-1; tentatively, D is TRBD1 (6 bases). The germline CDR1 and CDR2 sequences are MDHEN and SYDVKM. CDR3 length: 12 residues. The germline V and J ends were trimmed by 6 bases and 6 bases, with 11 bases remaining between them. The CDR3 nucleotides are TGTGCCAGCAGGCAGCAGGGGTCTGAAGCTTTCTTT. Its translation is CASRQQGSEAFF.

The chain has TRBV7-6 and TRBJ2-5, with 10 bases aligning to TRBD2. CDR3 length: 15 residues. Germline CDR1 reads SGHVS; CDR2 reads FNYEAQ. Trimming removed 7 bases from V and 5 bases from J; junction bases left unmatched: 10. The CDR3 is CASTLGISGGETQYF. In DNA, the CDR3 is TGTGCCAGCACTCTTGGGATTAGCGGGGGGGAGACCCAGTACTTC.

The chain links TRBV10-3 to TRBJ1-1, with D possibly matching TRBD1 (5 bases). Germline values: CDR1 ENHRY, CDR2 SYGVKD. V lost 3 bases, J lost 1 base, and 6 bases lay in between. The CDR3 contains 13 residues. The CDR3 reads CAISDGQNTEAFF. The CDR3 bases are TGTGCCATCAGTGACGGACAGAACACTGAAGCTTTCTTT.